These 24 T cell receptor beta chains were sequenced from one sample in a study of blood T cell repertoires in COVID-19. TCRdb's copy holds only in-frame clones and misses some; the assay was immunoSEQ multiplex PCR. In the table there are fewer than 200,000 clones, roughly 80% of which are singletons. Sequenced material: peripheral blood. These receptors were obtained from a woman between 40 and 55 years old with COVID-19, enrolled during active disease.

V and J are TRBV7-9 and TRBJ1-3, with D maybe TRBD1 (6 bases). CDR1 SEHNR and CDR2 FQNEAQ come from the germline V gene (reference sequence). Between the trimmed V and J ends, which lost 2 bases and 3 bases, there was a span of 8 bases. The CDR3 consists of 14 residues. The CDR3 is CASSLPGVGNTIYF. The CDR3 DNA sequence: TGTGCCAGCAGCTTACCAGGGGTTGGAAACACCATATATTTT.

This chain connects TRBV18 to TRBJ2-1; TRBD2 aligns across 8 bases. Germline trimming cut 3 bases from V and 7 bases from J; bases unmatched to any gene: 11. CDR1 is KGHSH, CDR2 LQKENI, per germline. This CDR3 is built from 16 residues. The CDR3 DNA reads TGTGCCAGCTCACCTGCGCGGGGGGCTTCTGGGAATGAGCAGTTCTTC. The encoded protein is CASSPARGASGNEQFF.

This chain joins TRBV6-4 and TRBJ2-1; possible D gene TRBD2, 6 bases. With 2 bases removed from V and 7 bases from J, the gap between germline ends came to 12 bases. CDR3 length: 14 residues. The V gene's germline CDR1 is MRHNA and CDR2 SNTAGT. The CDR3 DNA reads TGTGCCAGCAGTGACGGGCACGGGGGAAATGAGCAGTTCTTC. Protein: CASSDGHGGNEQFF.

J is TRBJ1-2 and V is TRBV27, with D maybe TRBD1 (6 bases). Trimming took off 6 bases at V and 8 bases at J, with 16 bases between the two ends. This CDR3 spans 13 amino acids. The germline V gene encodes CDR1 MNHEY and CDR2 SMNVEV (reference sequence). The CDR3 spells CASRGAGEAGYTF. The CDR3 nucleotides read TGTGCCAGCAGGGGGGCAGGAGAGGCCGGCTACACCTTC.

The gene calls are TRBV28 and TRBJ2-7; D is unresolved. Per the germline V gene, CDR1 is MDHEN and CDR2 is SYDVKM. Trimming took off 4 bases at V and 3 bases at J, with 10 bases between the two ends. The CDR3 runs 13 residues. Here the CDR3 reads CASSSPSSYEQYF. Written as DNA, the CDR3 is TGTGCCAGCAGTTCACCCTCGAGCTACGAGCAGTACTTC. The whole variable domain, filled in from reference TRBV28 and TRBJ2-7, reads DVKVTQSSRYLVKRTGEKVFLECVQDMDHENMFWYRQDPGLGLRLIYFSYDVKMKEKGDIPEGYSVSREKKERFSLILESASTNQTSMYLCASSSPSSYEQYFGPGTRLTVT.

This clone has more than one count but fewer than ten. The genes are TRBV5-6 and TRBJ1-5, with D perhaps matching TRBD1 (6 bases). The ends were cut back, 0 bases at V and 4 bases at J, with 11 bases in the middle. CDR3 length equals 15 residues. Germline lookup yields CDR1 SGHDT and CDR2 YYEEEE. The CDR3 DNA follows: TGTGCCAGCAGCTTGGTTGGGGGCCCGAATCAGCCCCAGCATTTT. As protein: CASSLVGGPNQPQHF.

This clone was seen a handful of times. This chain uses TRBV3-1 (or the pseudogene TRBV3-2) with TRBJ1-6; a possible D gene is TRBD1 (6 bases). Trimming took off 4 bases at V and 2 bases at J, with 9 bases between the two ends. CDR3 size: 15 residues. CDR1 is LGHDT and CDR2 is YNNKEL in the germline V gene (reference sequence). CDR3 DNA: TGTGCCAGCAGCCTGGACAGCACCTATAATTCACCCCTCCACTTT. Protein product: CASSLDSTYNSPLHF.

At least ten counts were recorded for this clone. This chain joins TRBV27 and TRBJ1-2; no clear D gene. Trimming shortened V by 3 bases and J by 8 bases, and 7 bases separated the two germline ends. Germline V gene lookup returns CDR1 MNHEY and CDR2 SMNVEV (reference sequence). CDR3 size: 11 residues. CDR3 region: CASSFGRGYTF. In nucleotides, the CDR3 is TGTGCCAGCAGTTTTGGGCGCGGCTACACCTTC.

The chain links TRBV5-6 to TRBJ1-2, with TRBD1 as a possible D gene (5 bases). Germline loops: CDR1 SGHDT, CDR2 YYEEEE. The CDR3 runs to 13 residues. Trimming stripped 4 bases from V and 8 bases from J, with 15 bases between. CDR3 sequence: CASSALGGRGYTF. The CDR3 nucleotides are TGTGCCAGCAGCGCTCTCGGGGGGAGGGGCTACACCTTC.

The chain uses TRBV28 and TRBJ2-5; D call uncertain. Germline CDR1 reads MDHEN; CDR2 reads SYDVKM. The V gene lost 7 bases and the J gene lost 1 base, with 13 bases spanning the gap. This CDR3 is 14 amino acids long. The CDR3, as DNA: TGTGCCAGCAATTCGGGTGCAGCCCAAGAGACCCAGTACTTC. Residues: CASNSGAAQETQYF.

In its sample, this clone was seen a few times. The chain carries TRBV21-1 and TRBJ2-2; the table names TRBD1, a call not compared with the DNA. TRBV21-1 is flagged as a pseudogene. The CDR3 extends over 17 amino acids. The CDR3 region is CASSNEPDRGNTGELFF. In DNA, the CDR3 is TGTGCCAGCAGCAATGAACCAGACAGGGGAAACACCGGGGAGCTGTTTTTT.

This sequence joins TRBV15 and TRBJ2-7; no clear D gene. The CDR3 length is 13 residues. The V gene lost 8 bases and the J gene lost 7 bases, with 18 bases spanning the gap. Germline loops: CDR1 LNHNV, CDR2 YYDKDF (reference sequence). CDR3 DNA sequence: TGTGCCACCTCTATTGAATTCTCTAGGGAGCAGTACTTC. This codes for CATSIEFSREQYF.

The V and J genes are TRBV28 and TRBJ2-5; TRBD1 agrees at 7 bases. The CDR3 spans 14 residues. The V and J ends lost 10 bases and 2 bases, in that order; junction bases with no gene match: 10. The germline gives CDR1 MDHEN, CDR2 SYDVKM. DNA for the CDR3: TGTGCCACCTTGGACAGGTCCCGTCAAGAGACCCAGTACTTC. It encodes CATLDRSRQETQYF.

The rearrangement joins TRBV18 to TRBJ2-3, with 15 bases matching TRBD2. CDR1 and CDR2 from the germline V gene are KGHSH and LQKENI. V shed 1 base and J 2 bases; nucleotides not matched to a gene: 10. This CDR3 comprises 20 residues. CDR3 sequence (DNA): TGTGCCAGCTCACCACTGGGGCCAGGACTAGCGGGGGGGCCCACAGATACGCAGTATTTT. This encodes CASSPLGPGLAGGPTDTQYF.

This chain joins TRBV3-1 (or the pseudogene TRBV3-2) and TRBJ2-7; TRBD2 might be the D (7 bases). V lost 3 bases and J lost 3, with 15 bases in between. Germline V CDR1 and CDR2: LGHDT, YNNKEL (reference sequence). The CDR3 spans 15 residues. The CDR3 region has the DNA TGTGCCAGCAGCCATGGGGGGGCCGGGGACTACGAGCAGTACTTC. Translation gives CASSHGGAGDYEQYF.

The chain employs TRBV5-4 and TRBJ1-2; 11 bases align to TRBD1. Per germline, CDR1 SGHNT and CDR2 YYREEE (reference sequence). V was clipped by 3 bases and J by 9 bases; unmatched bases: 10. CDR3 size: 15 residues. In DNA form, the CDR3 reads TGTGCCAGCAGCTCGGACCCGGGACAGGGGGGAAGCTACACCTTC. The encoded protein is CASSSDPGQGGSYTF.

The chain combines TRBV6-1 with TRBJ2-7; D uncertain. This CDR3 has 10 amino acids. Per the germline V gene, CDR1 is MNHNS and CDR2 is SASEGT. With 2 bases removed from V and 6 bases from J, the gap between germline ends came to 2 bases. DNA for the CDR3: TGTGCCAGCAGTGAACTCGAGCAGTACTTC. Translating gives CASSELEQYF.

This clone was observed a handful of times. The chain recombines TRBV4-1 with TRBJ1-6; 8 nucleotides align to TRBD1. V gave up 2 bases and J gave up 9 bases; unmatched junction bases: 9. The CDR3 spans 16 residues. Germline V gene data show CDR1 as MGHRA and CDR2 as YSYEKL. This chain's CDR3 is CASSQPGQGPGSPLHF. In nucleotides, the CDR3 is TGCGCCAGCAGCCAACCAGGACAGGGCCCAGGTTCACCCCTCCACTTT.

V is TRBV19 and J is TRBJ2-7; no firm D call. CDR3 length equals 13 residues. Trimming cost V 4 bases and J 3 bases, with 10 bases left between them. The germline V gene has CDR1 LNHDA and CDR2 SQIVND (reference sequence). CDR3 sequence (DNA): TGTGCCAGTAGTAGGGCCTCCAACTACGAGCAGTACTTC. Translation gives CASSRASNYEQYF.

The chain uses TRBV7-8 and TRBJ2-3, with 11 bases matching TRBD2. The germline CDR1 and CDR2 sequences are SGHVS and FQNEAQ. V gave up 5 bases and J gave up 5 bases; unmatched junction bases: 6. The CDR3 is 15 residues long. CDR3 amino acids: CASSRLAGRGDTQYF. For the CDR3, the DNA is TGTGCCAGCAGCCGACTAGCGGGGAGGGGAGATACGCAGTATTTT.

Remarks on this clone: The same CDR3 also results from other DNA sequences found in this sample. The CDR3 DNA is TGTGCCAGTAGTATAGATCGGGGGGACACTGAAGCTTTCTTT. Translating gives CASSIDRGDTEAFF. The gene calls are TRBV19 and TRBJ1-1, with D tentatively TRBD1 (5 bases). CDR3 length equals 14 residues. The ends were cut back, 0 bases at V and 3 bases at J, with 8 bases in the middle. From germline, CDR1 is LNHDA and CDR2 SQIVND (reference sequence).

The rearrangement joins TRBV7-9 to TRBJ2-3; D is unresolved. Trimming stripped 1 base from V and 2 bases from J, with 7 bases between. The length of the CDR3 is 14 residues. CDR1 SEHNR and CDR2 FQNEAQ come from the germline V gene (reference sequence). The CDR3 nucleotides are TGTGCCAGCAGCTTAGGCGGATACACAGATACGCAGTATTTT. Translating it yields CASSLGGYTDTQYF.

Many counts were recorded for this clone. The chain couples TRBV14 to TRBJ2-5; TRBD1 matches at 9 bases. From germline, CDR1 is SGHDN and CDR2 FVKESK. The CDR3 is made up of 19 amino acids. V lost 0 bases, J lost 5 bases, and 16 bases stayed unmatched. The chain's CDR3 is CASSQDRTGAGNRRETQYF. CDR3 nucleotide sequence: TGTGCCAGCAGCCAAGACCGGACAGGGGCCGGTAATAGGCGGGAGACCCAGTACTTC. The full variable domain, its missing parts supplied by reference TRBV14 and TRBJ2-5, is EAGVTQFPSHSVIEKGQTVTLRCDPISGHDNLYWYRRVMGKEIKFLLHFVKESKQDESGMPNNRFLAERTGGTYSTLKVQPAELEDSGVYFCASSQDRTGAGNRRETQYFGPGTRLLVL.

This clone has more than one count but fewer than ten. The J gene is TRBJ2-5, the V gene TRBV28; 10 positions agree with TRBD1. Looked up from germline, CDR1 is MDHEN and CDR2 is SYDVKM. The V gene end was trimmed by 6 bases and the J gene end by 7 bases; junction bases not matched to a gene: 8. This CDR3 spans 14 amino acids. The CDR3 here is CASRTGQGHGTQYF. Here the CDR3 DNA reads TGTGCCAGCAGAACGGGACAGGGGCATGGGACCCAGTACTTC. Combining the CDR3 with reference TRBV28 and TRBJ2-5 gives the whole variable domain DVKVTQSSRYLVKRTGEKVFLECVQDMDHENMFWYRQDPGLGLRLIYFSYDVKMKEKGDIPEGYSVSREKKERFSLILESASTNQTSMYLCASRTGQGHGTQYFGPGTRLLVL.